Below, one T cell receptor (beta chain) is given with its context. The entry originates in a study of blood T cell repertoires in COVID-19. The CDR3 consists of 16 residues. Germline V gives CDR1 SGHTA, CDR2 FQGNSA. Trimming cost V 5 bases and J 3 bases, with 17 bases left between them. Participant-reported clinical history was the basis for cohort assignment. The recovered donors of Cohort 3 showed two negative PCRs, clearance, or symptom resolution. Sequencing used immunoSEQ multiplex PCR; TCRdb keeps in-frame clones, though not all of them. The table shows more than 200,000 clones, with around 89% occurring only once.

Source material: PBMCs or T cells enriched from blood (not recorded which). This chain connects TRBV7-2 to TRBJ1-3; D perhaps matches TRBD1 (6 bases). This sequence originates from a woman in her twenties or thirties who had recovered from COVID-19. The CDR3: CASSPETGYRGNTIYF. CDR3 DNA: TGTGCCAGCAGCCCTGAGACAGGCTATCGTGGAAACACCATATATTTT.